Sequencing of this T cell receptor beta chain was carried out in a study of T cell changes during pregnancy in multiple sclerosis (dated 2019 in TCRdb). Concerning the study at large: The study examined how the T cell repertoire changed over the course of pregnancy in women with multiple sclerosis.

Points on this clone: The antigen it recognizes is unknown. Base qualities are missing; no much larger clone stands one base away.

From the cysteine through the phenylalanine, the CDR3 covers 15 amino acids. Only the CDR3 part of the read is kept: 45 bases, read in frame from the first base. Germline trimming: 7 bases from V, 4 bases from J; junction bases outside gene matches: 6. Looking up the germline V gene (reference sequence) yields CDR1 LNHDA and CDR2 SQIVND. Library preparation employed the immunoSEQ multiplex PCR assay. Here the immuneACCESS table is served through TCRdb, limited to in-frame sequences with V and J called. Missing clones are a known gap in these copies; in checked studies unresolved V genes cover under half, and the rest lacks a known reason. The table for this sample lists about 22,000 clones; roughly 91% of them were counted only once. The ten most abundant clones make up about 6.8% of the sample.

This specimen was CD8+ T cells from peripheral blood mononuclear cells, taken in the third trimester of pregnancy. The chain uses TRBV19 and TRBJ2-2, with 10 junctional bases fitting TRBD1. This clonotype originated in a female donor with multiple sclerosis, enrolled in a pregnancy study. The nucleotide sequence reads TGTGCCAGTACCATGAGGGACAGGGGCACCGGGGAGCTGTTTTTT. This sequence encodes CASTMRDRGTGELFF.